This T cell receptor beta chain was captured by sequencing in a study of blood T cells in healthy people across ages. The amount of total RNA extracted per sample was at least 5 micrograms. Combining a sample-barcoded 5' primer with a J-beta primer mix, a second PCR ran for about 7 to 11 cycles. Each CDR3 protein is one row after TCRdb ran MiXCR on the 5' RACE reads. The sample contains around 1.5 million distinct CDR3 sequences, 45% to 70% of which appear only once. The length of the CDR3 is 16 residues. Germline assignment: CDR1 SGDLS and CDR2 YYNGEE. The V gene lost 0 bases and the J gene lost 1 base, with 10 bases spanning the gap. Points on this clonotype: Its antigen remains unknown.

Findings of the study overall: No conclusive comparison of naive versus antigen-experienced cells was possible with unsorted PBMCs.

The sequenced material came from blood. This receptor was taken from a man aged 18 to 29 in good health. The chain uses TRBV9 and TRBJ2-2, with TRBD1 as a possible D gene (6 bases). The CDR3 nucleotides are TGTGCCAGCAGCGTAGAGGTGACAGGGAACACCGGGGAGCTGTTTTTT. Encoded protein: CASSVEVTGNTGELFF.